This entry concerns a single T cell receptor beta chain. No antigen is known for it. No qualities accompany the bases; no much larger clone lies one base away. The CDR3 starts with the cysteine, ends with the phenylalanine, and has 15 residues. Only the CDR3 DNA is retained, 45 bases long and in frame from the first base. Sequences ENHRY (CDR1) and SYGVKD (CDR2) are obtained from the germline V gene. Cut back by 0 bases and 5 bases, the V and J ends lie 11 bases apart. The data belong to a study of T cell responses to AZD1222 COVID-19 vaccine (dated by TCRdb to the early 2020s). With respect to the entire study: Because spike-specific TCR depth and breadth did not differ between the two schedules, AZD1222 recipients who got a second dose at roughly 4 weeks were pooled with those who got a second dose at roughly 12 weeks. A total of just over 230 trial participants underwent TCR sequencing, of whom about 210 had received two doses of AZD1222 and about 25 had received two doses of the MenACWY control vaccine. Trial participants were enrolled by age into 18-55, 56-69 and 70-plus year subgroups, with roughly 160, 29 and 62 TCR-sequenced participants respectively.

The CDR3 regions of human TCRbeta chains were analyzed by immunosequencing. As for the original processing: Repertoire TCRs were matched against a reference library of SARS-CoV-2-specific TCRs generated with the MIRA antigen-specificity platform. Breadth was defined as the fraction of unique TCRs that were SARS-CoV-2-associated, and depth was defined as the fraction of total T cells that were SARS-CoV-2-associated. Using the MIRA data, each spike-specific TCR was assigned both to the spike region to which the TCR was reactive and to a CD4 or CD8 class. Log10-transformed breadth and depth values were compared by one-way ANOVA with Sidak's multiple comparisons tests. TCRdb took over this immuneACCESS table, retaining in-frame rearrangements with V and J assigned. Such tables are incomplete; in checked studies, under half of the missing clones stem from an unresolved V gene, and the remainder is unexplained. That table furnishes V, J and clone size, whereas the DNA furnished D and trimming. Here the sample has tens of thousands of clones; more than 80% occur a single time. The ten largest account for 1.5% to 2.5% of the sample.

The time point label, as the study defines it: baseline before first vaccination. Vaccinee samples were obtained from the UK trials COV001 and COV002, which included a single-blind randomized controlled phase 2/3 trial of AZD1222 (ChAdOx1 nCoV-19) in healthy adults. Trial participant PBMC samples were collected at day 0 and day 28 after the second dose for TCRbeta chain sequencing. Study-level results and caveats: Epitopes outside the regions mutated in the B.1.351 and B.1.1.7 variants were reportedly recognized by nearly half of the unique spike-specific TCRs. Vaccine-associated CD4 TCRs spanned the whole spike protein, with dominant responses in regions 160-218 and 743-854. Participants were mostly white British, with more females than males. The authors suggested clonal diversity may have been underestimated. Conclusions about previously exposed vaccinees are limited, since just a handful of AZD1222 recipients were seropositive for SARS-CoV-2 at baseline. After two AZD1222 doses, spike-specific TCR breadth and depth were significantly higher than at day 0 and than in MenACWY recipients. The 56-69-year group was small, and its depth increase did not reach significance, likely because of low power. Because no day 14 peak-response samples were available, the repertoires could be characterized only after the peak T cell response.

The chain is assembled from TRBV10-3 and TRBJ1-5, with the D gene call left open. The origin of this receptor is an adult in good health. The sequenced sample was peripheral blood, obtained on day 0 of AZD1222 vaccination. CDR3 reads: CAISESGPVDQPQHF. The base sequence is TGTGCCATCAGTGAGTCTGGTCCCGTCGATCAGCCCCAGCATTTT.